These T cell receptor beta chains were read from a single sample in a study of T cells in Graves' hyperthyroidism and ophthalmopathy. TCRdb re-analysed the multiplex PCR reads in MiXCR, keeping a single row per CDR3 protein. The table lists 550,000 to 650,000 distinct CDR3 sequences, approximately 15% of them singletons. Sequenced: blood. All receptors come from a woman aged 25 to 39 with Graves' hyperthyroidism that later progressed to Graves' ophthalmopathy. The CDR3 runs from the conserved cysteine through the conserved F or W. A D gene is named only where the DNA matches it firmly. Some rows mark clone size as missing; the rest say once, few, many or name a class of expanded clone.

>many|NA|TRBV7-7|TRBJ2-1
TGTGCTAGCAGCTTAGACGGGAACTACAATGAGCAGTTCTTC
CASSLDGNYNEQFF
>many|NA|TRBV12-3/TRBV12-4|TRBJ1-2
TGTGCCAGCAGTTTAAACAGGGCGGACGGCTACACCTTC
CASSLNRADGYTF
>many|NA|TRBV19|TRBJ1-5
TGTGCCAGTACTGAATACCTCAACGGGGGGGGCGACCAGCCCCAGCATTTT
CASTEYLNGGGDQPQHF
>many|NA|TRBV27|TRBJ2-1
TGTGCCAGCTTTCAAAGCGAGAGCTCCTACAATGAGCAGTTCTTC
CASFQSESSYNEQFF
>many|TRBD1|TRBV20-1|TRBJ1-1
TGCAGTGCCTCCCCGGGACAGGGATCTTTCTTT
CSASPGQGSFF
>many|TRBD1|TRBV12-3/TRBV12-4|TRBJ1-5
TGTGCCAGCAGTTCCACGCTGCCCGGGACAGGGGGCCGGTGGCCCCAGCATTTT
CASSSTLPGTGGRWPQHF
>once|TRBD2|TRBV5-1|TRBJ2-3
TGTGCCAGCAGCCCCGCTAGCGGGAGGACCAATACGCAGTATTTT
CASSPASGRTNTQYF
>many|NA|TRBV2|TRBJ2-2
TGTGCCAGCAGTGTGCAGGGACGAGGGAACACCGGGGAGCTGTTTTTT
CASSVQGRGNTGELFF
>NA|NA|TRBV29-1|TRBJ2-3
TGCAGCGTTTCCGCCCCAGATACGCAGTATTTT
CSVSAPDTQYF
>many|NA|TRBV9|TRBJ1-2
TGTGCCAGCAGCGTAGATTCAGGGGAGGCGGGTGGCTACACCTTC
CASSVDSGEAGGYTF
>few|NA|TRBV28|TRBJ1-5
TGTGCCAGCAGCCGCAGCCCGAACAGTCAGAATCAGCCCCAGCATTTT
CASSRSPNSQNQPQHF
>NA|TRBD1|TRBV24-1|TRBJ2-7
TGTGCCACCAGTGATAATTCCGGGACAGGGAATTACGAGCAGTACTTC
CATSDNSGTGNYEQYF
>few|NA|TRBV6-2/TRBV6-3|TRBJ2-1
TGTGCCAGCAGACTCCCGAACGTAGCTCTGAATGAGCAGTTCTTC
CASRLPNVALNEQFF
>many|NA|TRBV11-2|TRBJ1-1
TGTGCCAGCAGCTTAGTATGGGGGAGTAGTTGGAACACTGAAGCTTTCTTT
CASSLVWGSSWNTEAFF
>NA|NA|TRBV2|TRBJ2-7
TGTGCCAGCACGTCCCTCCAATCCAATTCGCTTGGCTACGAGCAGTACTTC
CASTSLQSNSLGYEQYF
>many|NA|TRBV20-1|TRBJ2-3
TGCAGTCCCCGTTATGGCACAGATACGCAGTATTTT
CSPRYGTDTQYF
>NA|NA|TRBV20-1|TRBJ2-3
TGCAGTGCCACAAGGACTTCTTACGCAGATACGCAGTATTTT
CSATRTSYADTQYF
>few|TRBD1|TRBV14|TRBJ2-1
TGTGCCAGCAGCCTATTTCAGGGGGCGGGTAATGAGCAGTTCTTC
CASSLFQGAGNEQFF
>many|NA|TRBV20-1|TRBJ2-5
TGCAGTGCTAGAGCGCTCGGCGGGCGGGTGACCCAGTACTTC
CSARALGGRVTQYF
>many|NA|TRBV12-3/TRBV12-4|TRBJ1-1
TGTGCCAGCAGTTTTACCACTGAAGCTTTCTTT
CASSFTTEAFF
>many|TRBD1|TRBV12-3/TRBV12-4|TRBJ2-3
TGTGCCAGCAGTTACGGACAGGGGGCGCAGTATTTT
CASSYGQGAQYF
>many|NA|TRBV27|TRBJ1-2
TGTGCCAGCAGTTTACTCTCTACAGAGAACTATGGCTACACCTTC
CASSLLSTENYGYTF
>many|NA|TRBV25-1|TRBJ2-1
TGTGCCAGCAGTAAGGCCTTCGGGGATGAGCAGTTCTTC
CASSKAFGDEQFF
>many|NA|TRBV28|TRBJ1-5
TGTGCCAGCACGAATCAGGGAGGCAATCAGCCCCAGCATTTT
CASTNQGGNQPQHF
>NA|TRBD1|TRBV5-6|TRBJ2-5
TGTGCCAGCAGCCCAACCGGGACAGGGGAAGAGACCCAGTACTTC
CASSPTGTGEETQYF
>few|NA|TRBV9|TRBJ2-7
TGTGCCAGCAGTAAAGGGGCTTCCTACGAGCAGTACTTC
CASSKGASYEQYF
>NA|NA|TRBV5-4|TRBJ2-3
TGTGCCAGCAGGGCCGGCTGGGCTAGCACAGATACGCAGTATTTT
CASRAGWASTDTQYF
>many|TRBD1|TRBV6-2/TRBV6-3|TRBJ2-3
TGTGCCAGCAGGTCAGACAGGGGCAGCACAGATACGCAGTATTTT
CASRSDRGSTDTQYF
>NA|TRBD2|TRBV27|TRBJ2-7
TGTGCCAGCAGAGGACCAGCGGGAGTCACCTACGAGCAGTACTTC
CASRGPAGVTYEQYF
>many|NA|TRBV25-1|TRBJ2-1
TGTGCCAGCCTGGGTATTAGCTCCTACAATGAGCAGTTCTTC
CASLGISSYNEQFF
>few|NA|TRBV28|TRBJ1-5
TGTGCCAGCAGTACCCAAAGGGGGGCCCTAAATCAGCCCCAGCATTTT
CASSTQRGALNQPQHF
>many|NA|TRBV19|TRBJ2-4
TGTGCCAGTAGCACAGGGATTGGAGCCAAAAACATTCAGTACTTC
CASSTGIGAKNIQYF
>NA|TRBD1|TRBV11-2|TRBJ2-7
TGTGCCAGCAGCTTCGCTCGACAGGGGATATACGAGCAGTACTTC
CASSFARQGIYEQYF
>many|NA|TRBV28|TRBJ1-1
TGTGCCAGCAGTTTAGGACGCTCGGGGGAAGCTTTCTTT
CASSLGRSGEAFF
>many|NA|TRBV25-1|TRBJ2-5
TGTGCCAGCAGTGAATCTGGAGGGAGGAGGGTAAGAACTACCCAAGAGACCCAGTACTTC
CASSESGGRRVRTTQETQYF
>NA|NA|TRBV9|TRBJ2-5
TGTGCCAGCAGCGCGGGGGTGGGAGAGACCCAGTACTTC
CASSAGVGETQYF
>NA|TRBD1|TRBV9|TRBJ2-7
TGTGCCAGCAGCGCAGGACAGGGTCGGCAGTACTTC
CASSAGQGRQYF